These 18 T cell receptor beta chains share one sample of origin, sequenced in a study of tumor-infiltrating lymphocytes in primary liver carcinoma. Total RNA (approximately 500 ng) served as template for TCR beta cDNA synthesis primed by a constant-region primer. Three rounds of nested multiplex PCR with slightly modified ARM-PCR produced TCR beta libraries. Investigators reported that the first two PCR rounds, at 10 cycles each, used TRBV1-TRBV30 forward primers with a C-beta reverse primer. TCRdb re-called the multiplex PCR reads with MiXCR, one entry per CDR3 protein. The sample records fewer than 400,000 distinct CDR3 sequences, roughly two thirds being singletons. It was unsorted whole blood that yielded blood RNA, and germline DNA was also extracted. The specimen sequenced was peripheral blood. These TCRs come from a man in his forties with primary liver carcinoma and hepatitis B virus infection.

Regarding this clonotype: Its ends do not fully match the called genes, so a read error is possible. V is TRBV5-1 and J is TRBJ1-6, with 10 positions matching TRBD1. CDR3 length equals 14 residues. Germline CDR1 is SGHRS and CDR2 is YFSETQ. The DNA for the CDR3 is TGCGCCAGCAGCACCGGGACAGGGGAATCACTCCTCCACTTT. The encoded protein is CASSTGTGESLLHF.

The J gene is TRBJ2-1, the V gene TRBV11-2; D gene ambiguous. The CDR3 runs 16 residues. The V end lost 7 bases, the J end lost 0 bases, and 16 bases lay between the germline ends. Germline V gives CDR1 SGHAT, CDR2 FQNNGV. The CDR3 nucleotides are TGTGCCAGCAACTTGGTAACCGGTGGCTCCTACAATGAGCAGTTCTTC. Amino acid sequence: CASNLVTGGSYNEQFF.

A word on this clonotype: At one end the junction does not follow the germline gene, possibly because of a read error. The chain uses TRBV11-1 and TRBJ2-1, with a weak D call TRBD2 (5 bases). The CDR3 runs to 15 residues. The germline gives CDR1 SGHAT, CDR2 FQDESV (reference sequence). CDR3 nucleotide sequence: TGTGCCAGCAATGACTCTAGCTCATCCTACAATGAGCAGTTATTC. This translates into CASNDSSSSYNEQLF.

A note on this clonotype: A read error may account for a junction end that differs from germline. J is TRBJ1-4 and V is TRBV29-1, with 8 bases fitting TRBD1. Germline-derived CDR1 and CDR2 are SQVTM and ANQGSEA. CDR3 size: 11 residues. The CDR3 spells CSAEDREKLLF. CDR3 DNA sequence: TGCAGCGCTGAGGACAGGGAAAAACTGCTTTTT.

This clonotype was seen ten or more times. DNA for the CDR3: TGTGCCAGCAGTTACTCGAGTCATCAGCCCCAGCATTTT. Its protein is CASSYSSHQPQHF. The chain is built from TRBV6-6 and TRBJ1-5; D gene unclear. The CDR3 consists of 13 residues. Trimming stripped 0 bases from V and 5 bases from J, with 5 bases between. Germline values: CDR1 MNHNY, CDR2 SVGAGI (reference sequence).

The V gene is TRBV6-5, the J gene TRBJ2-3; 7 bases align to TRBD2. CDR3 length: 13 amino acids. J was trimmed by 7 bases and V by 2 bases; bases with no gene match: 3. CDR1 MNHEY and CDR2 SVGAGI come from the germline V gene. CDR3 sequence (DNA): TGTGCCAGCAGTTACAACGGGGGGTATACGCAGTATTTT. Its translation is CASSYNGGYTQYF.

This clonotype was detected a few times. J is TRBJ2-5 and V is TRBV7-9, with 9 nucleotides matching TRBD1. Per the germline V gene, CDR1 is SEHNR and CDR2 is FQNEAQ (reference sequence). The CDR3 is made up of 13 amino acids. Germline trimming cut 8 bases from V and 1 base from J; bases unmatched to any gene: 2. The CDR3, as DNA: TGTGCCAGCCTACAGGGGGCCCAAGAGACCCAGTACTTC. This encodes CASLQGAQETQYF.

The chain is built from TRBV5-1 and TRBJ1-4; 8 nucleotides align to TRBD1. This CDR3 spans 15 amino acids. The ends lost 2 bases at V and 6 bases at J; junction bases unmatched: 6. CDR1 is SGHRS, CDR2 YFSETQ, per germline. CDR3 loop: CASSFGQGGDEKLFF. In DNA, the CDR3 is TGCGCCAGCAGCTTCGGACAGGGCGGGGATGAAAAACTGTTTTTT.

Note on this clonotype: A junction end diverges from the germline sequence, so it may reflect a read error. Here the CDR3 DNA reads TGTTCCAGCAGTTTCGCGAACACTGAAGCTTTCTTT. This translates into CSSSFANTEAFF. The rearrangement joins TRBV12-3 or TRBV12-4 to TRBJ1-1; D remains ambiguous. The CDR3 extends over 12 amino acids.

This clonotype was counted between two and nine times. The rearrangement links TRBV4-1 to TRBJ2-1; TRBD2 matches at 10 bases. V was clipped by 0 bases and J by 10 bases; unmatched bases: 6. The CDR3 extends over 15 amino acids. Germline lookup yields CDR1 MGHRA and CDR2 YSYEKL. For the CDR3, the DNA is TGCGCCAGCAGCCAAGATCTAGCGGGGGTAAGGGAGCAGTTCTTC. It is translated as CASSQDLAGVREQFF.

The CDR3 protein is CSARKVGDTQYF. CDR3 in DNA: TGCAGTGCTAGAAAAGTTGGAGATACGCAGTATTTT. The chain uses TRBV20-1 and TRBJ2-3; D uncertain. CDR3 size: 12 residues. CDR1 DFQATT and CDR2 SNEGSKA come from the germline V gene (reference sequence). V was clipped by 2 bases and J by 5 bases, with 8 bases between them.

This clonotype was picked up a small number of times. V usage is TRBV12-3 or TRBV12-4 and J usage is TRBJ1-4; 10 bases are a match to TRBD1. Unmatched junction bases numbered 6, after V lost 4 bases and J lost 4 bases. The CDR3 spans 16 residues. The CDR3: CASSSDRGRYNEKLFF. CDR3 DNA sequence: TGTGCCAGCAGTTCCGACAGGGGGCGTTATAATGAAAAACTGTTTTTT.

The CDR3 coding sequence is TGTGCCAGCAGAAATAGCGGGAGGCCCTTCAATGAGCAGTTCTTC. It is translated as CASRNSGRPFNEQFF. This chain uses TRBV6-5 with TRBJ2-1; 10 positions match TRBD2. The CDR3 is 15 residues long. The germline CDR1 and CDR2 sequences are MNHEY and SVGAGI. V was clipped by 6 bases and J by 6 bases; unmatched bases: 8.

Remarks on this clonotype: Sequence at one end of the junction differs from germline and may be a read error. V and J are TRBV28 and TRBJ2-1, with D possibly being TRBD2 (6 bases). Per germline, CDR1 MDHEN and CDR2 SYDVKM. The CDR3 runs to 12 residues. The CDR3 DNA reads TGTTCCAGCAGTCCACTAGCAGATGAGCAGTTCTTC. Its protein product is CSSSPLADEQFF.

The V and J genes are TRBV30 and TRBJ1-1; D gene uncertain. Trimming took off 5 bases at V and 1 base at J, with 11 bases between the two ends. The germline V gene has CDR1 GTSNPN and CDR2 SVGIG (reference sequence). The CDR3 is made up of 13 amino acids. CDR3 amino acids: CAWAGSGNTEAFF. The CDR3 nucleotides are TGTGCCTGGGCGGGGTCTGGGAACACTGAAGCTTTCTTT. The full variable domain, in which reference TRBV30 and TRBJ1-1 provide the parts outside the CDR3, is SQTIHQWPATLVQPVGSPLSLECTVEGTSNPNLYWYRQAAGRGLQLLFYSVGIGQISSEVPQNLSASRPQDRQFILSSKKLLLSDSGFYLCAWAGSGNTEAFFGQGTRLTVV.

The rearrangement links TRBV7-9 to TRBJ2-7, with D hard to call. Trimming took off 2 bases at V and 0 bases at J, with 8 bases between the two ends. The length of the CDR3 is 14 residues. Germline V gene lookup returns CDR1 SEHNR and CDR2 FQNEAQ (reference sequence). The CDR3 region has the DNA TGTGCCAGCAGCTTAAGAGGAGACTCCTACGAGCAGTACTTC. It yields the protein CASSLRGDSYEQYF.

The V call is TRBV4-2, the J call TRBJ2-2; D unresolved. There are 14 residues in the CDR3. Trimming cost V 0 bases and J 8 bases, with 10 bases left between them. Germline lookup yields CDR1 LGHNA and CDR2 YNFKEQ. CDR3 sequence reads: CASSQDASSGELFF. CDR3 nucleotides: TGTGCCAGCAGCCAAGATGCGAGCTCTGGGGAGCTGTTTTTT.

Concerning this clonotype itself: At one of its ends the junction is not consistent with the germline gene, which may arise from a read error. The J gene is TRBJ1-1, the V gene TRBV28, with TRBD1 matching over 7 bases. The CDR3 spans 13 residues. Germline V gene sequence: CDR1 MDHEN, CDR2 SYDVKM. The CDR3 sequence is CTSSLGTDGEAFF. CDR3 DNA sequence: TGTACCAGCAGTTTAGGGACAGACGGGGAAGCTTTCTTT.